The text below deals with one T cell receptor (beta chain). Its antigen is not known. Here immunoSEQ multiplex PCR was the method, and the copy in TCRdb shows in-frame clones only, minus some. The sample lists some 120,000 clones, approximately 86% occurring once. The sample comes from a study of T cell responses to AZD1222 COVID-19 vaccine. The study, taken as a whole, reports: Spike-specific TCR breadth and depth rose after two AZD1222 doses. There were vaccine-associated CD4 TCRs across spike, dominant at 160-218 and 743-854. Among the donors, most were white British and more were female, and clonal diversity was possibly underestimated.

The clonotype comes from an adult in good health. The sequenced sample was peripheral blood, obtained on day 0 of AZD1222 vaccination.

The CDR3 nucleotides are TGTGCCAGCAGCCCCGCCGGGACAAGCTATGGCTACACCTTC. Protein product: CASSPAGTSYGYTF. The chain is built from TRBV13 and TRBJ1-2; D perhaps matches TRBD1 (6 bases). CDR1 and CDR2 from the germline V gene are PRHDT and FYEKMQ (reference sequence). The V end was cut by 5 bases, the J end by 4 bases, with 14 bases between. The CDR3 has 14 amino acids.